This T cell receptor beta chain was sequenced for a study of CD8 T cells in Susac syndrome. Trimming removed 1 base from V and 0 bases from J, with 11 bases in between. Per germline, CDR1 SGHRS and CDR2 YFSETQ. The CDR3 runs 15 residues. cDNA came from 0.5 to 1 ug RNA primed by random hexamers. TCRdb processed the immunoSEQ multiplex PCR reads anew with MiXCR; each CDR3 protein has one entry. The profile shows under 95,000 distinct CDR3 sequences, 85% to 95% of them singletons. Sequencing used CD8+ T cells from PBMCs. The TCR comes from a human donor with Susac syndrome. The genes are TRBV5-1 and TRBJ2-7; no definite D call. The CDR3 bases are TGCGCCAGCAGCTTGACAACTCGCAGCTCCTACGAGCAGTACTTC. Its protein is CASSLTTRSSYEQYF.